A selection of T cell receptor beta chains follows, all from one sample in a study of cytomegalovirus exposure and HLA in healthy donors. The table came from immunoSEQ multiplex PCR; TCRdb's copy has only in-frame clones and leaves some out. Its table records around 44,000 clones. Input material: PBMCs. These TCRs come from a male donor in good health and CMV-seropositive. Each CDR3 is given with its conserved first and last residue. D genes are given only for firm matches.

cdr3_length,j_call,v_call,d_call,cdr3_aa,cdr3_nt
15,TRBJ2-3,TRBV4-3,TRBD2,CASSQGGGWTDTQYF,TGCGCCAGCAGCCAAGGGGGGGGGTGGACAGATACGCAGTATTTT
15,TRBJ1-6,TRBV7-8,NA,CASSLRGSRNSPLHF,TGTGCCAGCAGCTTACGGGGGTCGCGAAATTCACCCCTCCACTTT
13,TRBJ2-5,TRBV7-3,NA,CASSLSGLETQYF,TGTGCCAGCAGCTTATCAGGGTTAGAGACCCAGTACTTC
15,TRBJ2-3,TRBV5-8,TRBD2,CASSGTSGSTDTQYF,TGTGCCAGCAGCGGTACTAGCGGAAGCACAGATACGCAGTATTTT
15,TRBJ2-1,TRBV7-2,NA,CASSRTGTSYNEQFF,TGTGCCAGCAGCCGAACCGGGACATCGTACAATGAGCAGTTCTTC
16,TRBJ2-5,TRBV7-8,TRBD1,CASSSATYRGRETQYF,TGTGCCAGCAGCTCAGCCACTTACAGGGGGCGAGAGACCCAGTACTTC
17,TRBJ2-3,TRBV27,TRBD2,CASSPRGRGGSTDTQYF,TGTGCCAGCAGTCCCCGGGGGCGGGGGGGAAGCACAGATACGCAGTATTTT
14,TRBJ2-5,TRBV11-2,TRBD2,CASSRSSGGETQYF,TGTGCCAGCAGCCGGTCTAGCGGGGGAGAGACCCAGTACTTC
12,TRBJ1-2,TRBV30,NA,CAWTRDFYGYTF,TGTGCCTGGACCCGGGACTTCTATGGCTACACCTTC
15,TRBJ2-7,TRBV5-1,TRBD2,CASSPPGSGTYEQYF,TGCGCCAGCAGCCCACCGGGGAGCGGGACTTACGAGCAGTACTTC
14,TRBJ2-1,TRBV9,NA,CASSVVGDLDEQFF,TGTGCCAGCAGCGTAGTGGGAGATCTCGATGAGCAGTTCTTC
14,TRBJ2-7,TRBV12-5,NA,CASGLGSGSYEQYF,TGTGCTAGTGGTTTGGGGTCGGGCTCCTACGAGCAGTACTTC
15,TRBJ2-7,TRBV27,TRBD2,CASSFLAGGSYEQYF,TGTGCCAGCAGTTTCCTAGCGGGGGGCTCCTACGAGCAGTACTTC
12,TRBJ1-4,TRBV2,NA,CASNGGDEKLFF,TGTGCCAGCAACGGGGGGGATGAAAAACTGTTTTTT
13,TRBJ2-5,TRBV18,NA,CASSPWGRETQYF,TGTGCCAGCTCGCCGTGGGGCCGGGAGACCCAGTACTTC
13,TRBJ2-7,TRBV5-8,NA,CASSLGSGYEQYF,TGTGCCAGCAGCTTGGGATCAGGCTACGAGCAGTACTTC
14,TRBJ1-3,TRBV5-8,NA,CASSTRSSGNTIYF,TGTGCCAGCAGCACCAGAAGCTCTGGAAACACCATATATTTT
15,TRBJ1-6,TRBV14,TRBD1,CASSQMTGSNSPLHF,TGTGCCAGCAGCCAGATGACAGGGTCGAATTCACCCCTCCACTTT
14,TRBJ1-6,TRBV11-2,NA,CASSLNTFYSPLHF,TGTGCCAGCAGCTTAAACACCTTCTATTCACCCCTCCACTTT
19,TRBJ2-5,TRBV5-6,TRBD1,CASSTTYGQGWSAQETQYF,TGTGCCAGCAGCACAACATATGGACAGGGATGGTCGGCTCAAGAGACCCAGTACTTC
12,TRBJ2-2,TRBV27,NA,CASRPGLGELFF,TGTGCCAGCAGGCCGGGACTCGGGGAGCTGTTTTTT
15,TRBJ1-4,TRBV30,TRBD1,CAWSGQAATNEKLFF,TGTGCCTGGAGCGGACAGGCCGCAACTAATGAAAAACTGTTTTTT
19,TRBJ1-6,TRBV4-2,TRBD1,CASSQPGQGISSYNSPLRF,TGTGCCAGCAGCCAACCGGGACAGGGGATCTCCTCCTATAATTCACCCCTCCGCTTT
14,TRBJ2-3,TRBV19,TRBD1,CASSIIAGGDTQYF,TGTGCCAGTAGTATTATCGCAGGGGGTGATACGCAGTATTTT
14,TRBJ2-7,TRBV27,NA,CASSLSGGSYEQYF,TGTGCCAGCAGTTTATCAGGGGGCTCCTACGAGCAGTACTTC
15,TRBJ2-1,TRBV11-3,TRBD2,CASSLGTAGDYEQFF,TGTGCCAGCAGCTTAGGAACCGCGGGGGATTATGAGCAGTTCTTC
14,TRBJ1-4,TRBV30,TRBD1,CAWRTQGAGEKLFF,TGTGCCTGGAGGACACAGGGGGCGGGTGAAAAACTGTTTTTT
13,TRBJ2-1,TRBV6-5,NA,CASSFYSHNEQFF,TGTGCCAGCAGTTTCTATTCGCATAATGAGCAGTTCTTC
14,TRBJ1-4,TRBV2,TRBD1,CASSVQGDGEKLFF,TGTGCCAGCAGTGTACAGGGGGATGGAGAAAAACTGTTTTTT
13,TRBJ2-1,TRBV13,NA,CASSLWGPGEQFF,TGTGCCAGCAGCTTATGGGGGCCGGGTGAGCAGTTCTTC
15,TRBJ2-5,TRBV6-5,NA,CASSYSISGRETQYF,TGTGCCAGCAGTTACTCGATTTCGGGGAGGGAGACCCAGTACTTC
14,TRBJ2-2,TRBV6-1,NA,CASSVGWGAGELFF,TGTGCCAGCAGTGTGGGCTGGGGGGCCGGGGAGCTGTTTTTT
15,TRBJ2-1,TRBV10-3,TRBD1,CAISLRGQGTNEQFF,TGTGCCATCAGCCTCCGGGGACAGGGGACCAATGAGCAGTTCTTC
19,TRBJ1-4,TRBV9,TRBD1,CASSVPPGGVPATNEKLFF,TGTGCCAGCAGCGTACCCCCAGGGGGCGTCCCCGCAACTAATGAAAAACTGTTTTTT